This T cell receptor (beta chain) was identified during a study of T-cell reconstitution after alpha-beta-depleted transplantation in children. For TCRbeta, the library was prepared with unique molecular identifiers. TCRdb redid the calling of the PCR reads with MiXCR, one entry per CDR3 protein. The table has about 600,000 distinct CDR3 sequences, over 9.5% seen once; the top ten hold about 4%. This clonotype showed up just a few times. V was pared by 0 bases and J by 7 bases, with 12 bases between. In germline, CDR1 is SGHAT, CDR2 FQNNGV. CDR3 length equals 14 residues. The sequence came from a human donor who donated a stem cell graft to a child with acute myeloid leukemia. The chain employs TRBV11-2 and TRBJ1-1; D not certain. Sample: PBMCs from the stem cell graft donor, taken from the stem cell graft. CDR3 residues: CASSLDPRSGEAFF. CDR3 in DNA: TGTGCCAGCAGCTTAGATCCCCGGTCAGGTGAAGCTTTCTTT. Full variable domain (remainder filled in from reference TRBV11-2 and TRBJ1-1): EAGVAQSPRYKIIEKRQSVAFWCNPISGHATLYWYQQILGQGPKLLIQFQNNGVVDDSQLPKDRFSAERLKGVDSTLKIQPAKLEDSAVYLCASSLDPRSGEAFFGQGTRLTVV.